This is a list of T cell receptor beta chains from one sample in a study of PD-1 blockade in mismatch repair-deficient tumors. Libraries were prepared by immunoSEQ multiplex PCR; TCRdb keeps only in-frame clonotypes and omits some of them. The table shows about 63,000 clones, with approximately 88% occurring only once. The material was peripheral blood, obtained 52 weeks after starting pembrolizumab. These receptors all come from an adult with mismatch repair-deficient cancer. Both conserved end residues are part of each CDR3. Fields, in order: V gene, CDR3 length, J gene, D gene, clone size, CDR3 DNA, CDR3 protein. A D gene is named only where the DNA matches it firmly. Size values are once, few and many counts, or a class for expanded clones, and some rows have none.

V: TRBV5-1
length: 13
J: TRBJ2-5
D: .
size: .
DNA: TGCGCCAGCTGTCAAGATGGCGAGGAGACCCAGTACTTC
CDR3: CASCQDGEETQYF

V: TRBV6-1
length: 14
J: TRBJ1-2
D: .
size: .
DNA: TGTGCCAGCAGTCGGGGGGGGCCCCCGCATGGCTACACCTTC
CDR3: CASSRGGPPHGYTF

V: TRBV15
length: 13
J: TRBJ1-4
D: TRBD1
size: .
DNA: TGTGCCACCAGTAACAGGGGGGGTGAAAAACTGTTTTTT
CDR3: CATSNRGGEKLFF

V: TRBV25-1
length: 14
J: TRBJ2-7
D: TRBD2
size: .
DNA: TGTGCCAGCAGACCTAGCGGGAGGTTCAACGAGCAGTACTTC
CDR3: CASRPSGRFNEQYF

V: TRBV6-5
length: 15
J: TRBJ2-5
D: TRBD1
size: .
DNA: TGTGCCAGCAGTTACTCGACAGGGAACAGAGAGACCCAGTACTTC
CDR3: CASSYSTGNRETQYF

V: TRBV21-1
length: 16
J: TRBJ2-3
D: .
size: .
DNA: TGTGCCAGCAGCAAATTGCTCGGGAGAGTAGCAGATACGCAGTATTTT
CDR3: CASSKLLGRVADTQYF

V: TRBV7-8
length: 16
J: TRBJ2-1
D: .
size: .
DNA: TGTGCCAGCAGCTCCCCCGTTCAGCGGGTGGGAAATGAGCAGTTCTTC
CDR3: CASSSPVQRVGNEQFF

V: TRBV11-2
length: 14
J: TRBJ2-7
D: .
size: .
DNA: TGTGCCAGCAGCTTGCCTGGATCCTCCTACGAGCAGTACTTC
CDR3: CASSLPGSSYEQYF

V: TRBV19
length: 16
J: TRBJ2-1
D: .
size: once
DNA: TGTGCCAGTAGTATCGAAGACGGCCAGGTTTTGGATGAGCAGTTCTTC
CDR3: CASSIEDGQVLDEQFF

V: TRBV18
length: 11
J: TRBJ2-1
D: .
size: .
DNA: TGTGCCAGCTCAAGAGACAATGAGCAGTTCTTC
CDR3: CASSRDNEQFF

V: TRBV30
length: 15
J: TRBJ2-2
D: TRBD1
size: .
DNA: TGTGCCTGGATTGCTGGGACAGGGAACACCGGGGAGCTGTTTTTT
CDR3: CAWIAGTGNTGELFF

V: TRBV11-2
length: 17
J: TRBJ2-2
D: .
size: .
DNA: TGTGCCAGCAGCTTATCGGGGGGCAGGGTGCTAACCGGGGAGCTGTTTTTT
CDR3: CASSLSGGRVLTGELFF

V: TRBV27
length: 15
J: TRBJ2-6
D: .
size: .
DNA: TGTGCCAGCAGTACCGGGGGCGCTGGGGCCAACGTCCTGACTTTC
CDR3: CASSTGGAGANVLTF

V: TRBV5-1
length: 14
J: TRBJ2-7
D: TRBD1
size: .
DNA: TGCGCCAGCAGCCCCGGGACAGACTCCTACGAGCAGTACTTC
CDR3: CASSPGTDSYEQYF

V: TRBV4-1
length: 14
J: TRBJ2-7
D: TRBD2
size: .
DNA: TGCGCCAGCAGCCAAGCTTTGGCTAGCGGGAGGGGGGTCTTC
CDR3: CASSQALASGRGVF

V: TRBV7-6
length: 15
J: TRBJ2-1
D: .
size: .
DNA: TGTGCCAGCAGCCATACTAGTTTAGTAGGCAATGAGCAGTTCTTC
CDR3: CASSHTSLVGNEQFF

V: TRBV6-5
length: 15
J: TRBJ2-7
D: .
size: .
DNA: TGTGCCAGCAGTTACATAGGTCACCTAGCCTACGAGCAGTACTTC
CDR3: CASSYIGHLAYEQYF

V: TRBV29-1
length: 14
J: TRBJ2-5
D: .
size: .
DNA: TGCAGCGTTGAAACCCTCGAGTACCAAGAGACCCAGTACTTC
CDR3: CSVETLEYQETQYF

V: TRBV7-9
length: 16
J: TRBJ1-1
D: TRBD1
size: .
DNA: TGTGCCAGCAGCCTAGTGACAGGGAAAGGTCACACTGAAGCTTTCTTT
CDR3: CASSLVTGKGHTEAFF

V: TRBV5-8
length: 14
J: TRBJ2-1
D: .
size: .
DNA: TGTGCCAGCATCCAGTGGGGACACCACAATGAGCAGTTCTTC
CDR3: CASIQWGHHNEQFF

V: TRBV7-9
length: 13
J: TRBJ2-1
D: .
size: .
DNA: TGTGCCAGCGGACGCGAGGGGAACAATGAGCAGTTCTTC
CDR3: CASGREGNNEQFF

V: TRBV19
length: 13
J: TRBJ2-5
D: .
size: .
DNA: TGTGCCAGTAGCCGTCGGGGGTCGGAGACCCAGTACTTC
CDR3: CASSRRGSETQYF

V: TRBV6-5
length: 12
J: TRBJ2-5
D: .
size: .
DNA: TGTGCCCCTTGCGGGGACCGAGAGACCCAGTACTTC
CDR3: CAPCGDRETQYF

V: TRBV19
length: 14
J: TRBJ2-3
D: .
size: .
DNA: TGTGCCAGTAGTATTCTGGGCACCACAGATACGCAGTATTTT
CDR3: CASSILGTTDTQYF

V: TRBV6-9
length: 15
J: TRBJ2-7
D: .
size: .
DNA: TGTGCCAGCAGTTGGGACGGCAGGGAAAGCCACGAGCAGTACTTC
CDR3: CASSWDGRESHEQYF

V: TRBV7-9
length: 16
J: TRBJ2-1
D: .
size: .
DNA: TGTGCCAGCAGCTTAGGGACCGGGAGCTCCTACAATGAGCAGTTCTTC
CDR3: CASSLGTGSSYNEQFF

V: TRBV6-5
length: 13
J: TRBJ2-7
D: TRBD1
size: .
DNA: TGTGCCAGTGCCCAGGGGGCCACCTACGAGCAGTACTTC
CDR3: CASAQGATYEQYF

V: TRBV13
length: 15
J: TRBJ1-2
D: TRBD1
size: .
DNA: TGTGCCAGCAGCTTAGTAGCCGGACAGGGAGAGGGCTACACCTTC
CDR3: CASSLVAGQGEGYTF

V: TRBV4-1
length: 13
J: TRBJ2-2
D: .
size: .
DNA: TGCGCCAGCAGCCAAATAGTAACCGGGGAGCTGTTTTTT
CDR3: CASSQIVTGELFF

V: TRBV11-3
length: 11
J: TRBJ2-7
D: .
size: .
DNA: TGTGCCAGCAGCAGTACTTACGAGCAGTACTTC
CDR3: CASSSTYEQYF

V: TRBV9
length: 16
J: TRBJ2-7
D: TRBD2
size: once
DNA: TGTGCCAGCAGCGTAACTCATCTAGCGGGAGAAAGAGAGCAGTACTTC
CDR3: CASSVTHLAGEREQYF

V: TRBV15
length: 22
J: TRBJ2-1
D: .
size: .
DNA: TGTGCCACCAGCGGTAGGGGGGCTCTTGAGGGTAGGCGGGTAAGGTTAGCCAATGAGCAGTTCTTC
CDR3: CATSGRGALEGRRVRLANEQFF

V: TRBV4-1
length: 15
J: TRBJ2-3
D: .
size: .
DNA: TGCGCCAGCAGCCAAGGGATAGTGTCCGCAGATACGCAGTATTTT
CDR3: CASSQGIVSADTQYF

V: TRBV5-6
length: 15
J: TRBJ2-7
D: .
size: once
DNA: TGTGCCAGCAGCCCCGTTCGGGGGCCCGTTTACGAGCAGTACTTC
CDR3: CASSPVRGPVYEQYF

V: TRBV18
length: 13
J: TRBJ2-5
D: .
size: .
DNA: TGTGCCAGCTCACCACGTCCAGCAGAGACCCAGTACTTC
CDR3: CASSPRPAETQYF

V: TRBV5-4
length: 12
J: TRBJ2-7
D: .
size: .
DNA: TGTGCCAGCAGCATCGGAGGTTGGGAGCAGTACTTC
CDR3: CASSIGGWEQYF

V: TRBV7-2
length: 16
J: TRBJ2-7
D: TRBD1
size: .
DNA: TGTGCCAGCAGCTTGGGGTACGGGACAGGGGCATTCGAGCAGTACTTC
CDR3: CASSLGYGTGAFEQYF